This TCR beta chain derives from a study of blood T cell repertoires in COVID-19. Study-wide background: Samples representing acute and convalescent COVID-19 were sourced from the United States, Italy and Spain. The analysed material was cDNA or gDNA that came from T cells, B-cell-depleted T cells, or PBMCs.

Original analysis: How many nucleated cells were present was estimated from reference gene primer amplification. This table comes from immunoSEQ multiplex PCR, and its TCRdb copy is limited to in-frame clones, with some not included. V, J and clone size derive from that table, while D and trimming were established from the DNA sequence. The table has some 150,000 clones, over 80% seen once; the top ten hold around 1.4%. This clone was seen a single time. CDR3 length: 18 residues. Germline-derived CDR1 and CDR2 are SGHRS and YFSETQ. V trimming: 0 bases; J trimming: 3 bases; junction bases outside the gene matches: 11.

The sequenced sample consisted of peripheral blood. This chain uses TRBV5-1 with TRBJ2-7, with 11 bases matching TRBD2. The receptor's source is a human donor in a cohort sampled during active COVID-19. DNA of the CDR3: TGCGCCAGCAGCTTGGGGGTAGCGGGAGGGCGTTCCGGCTACGAGCAGTACTTC. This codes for CASSLGVAGGRSGYEQYF.